These 22 T cell receptor beta chains share one sample of origin, sequenced in a study of regulatory T cells in long-lasting Graves disease. For TCR beta, libraries came from iRepertoire HTBI primers and Arm-PCR of CDR3 regions. TCRdb analysed the multiplex PCR reads with MiXCR anew, one entry per CDR3 protein. The sample records roughly 380,000 distinct CDR3 sequences, roughly 15% being singletons. As to time point: newly diagnosed GD, antithyroid drugs for less than 3 months. Following extraction of RNA from PBMCs, that RNA was used to make the TCR library. The sample in question was peripheral blood mononuclear cells (PBMCs), obtained at new diagnosis, from a patient treated with antithyroid drugs. The receptors here all came from a female donor with Graves disease.

Many counts were recorded for this clonotype. The chain is built from TRBV12-3 or TRBV12-4 and TRBJ2-7; the D gene is possibly TRBD1 (5 bases). The CDR3 runs to 12 residues. Trimming pared 7 bases from V and 6 bases from J, leaving 13 bases between. The CDR3 DNA follows: TGTGCCAGCATGCGCTGGGGCTCCGAGCAGTACTTC. Translation gives CASMRWGSEQYF.

This clonotype was seen more than once but under ten times. The chain has TRBV12-3 or TRBV12-4 and TRBJ1-3; D gene uncertain. The CDR3 has 15 residues. The V end was cut by 2 bases, the J end by 0 bases, with 8 bases between. The CDR3 is CASSLFGYSGNTIYF. The DNA for the CDR3 is TGTGCCAGCAGTTTATTTGGGTACTCTGGAAACACCATATATTTT.

This clonotype was counted only a few times. The chain recombines TRBV30 with TRBJ2-7, with D possibly TRBD2 on 5 matching bases. The CDR3 is 15 amino acids. The V gene's germline CDR1 is GTSNPN and CDR2 SVGIG (reference sequence). Between the trimmed V and J ends, which lost 3 bases and 1 base, there was a span of 16 bases. Written as DNA, the CDR3 is TGTGCCTGGAGGGGTAAAGGTTCGGGGTCCTACGAGCAGTACTTC. Translation gives CAWRGKGSGSYEQYF.

This clonotype was counted ten times or more. The V call is TRBV14, the J call TRBJ2-6; D gene ambiguous. Trimming removed 2 bases from V and 4 bases from J, with 18 bases in between. This CDR3 has 18 amino acids. Germline-derived CDR1 and CDR2 are SGHDN and FVKESK. The CDR3 coding sequence is TGTGCCAGCAGCCAATACAGTACCGGATCGGTAGGGGCCAACGTCCTGACTTTC. It specifies CASSQYSTGSVGANVLTF. The whole variable domain, filled in from reference TRBV14 and TRBJ2-6, reads EAGVTQFPSHSVIEKGQTVTLRCDPISGHDNLYWYRRVMGKEIKFLLHFVKESKQDESGMPNNRFLAERTGGTYSTLKVQPAELEDSGVYFCASSQYSTGSVGANVLTFGAGSRLTVL.

In its sample, this clonotype was seen many times. A read error may account for a junction end that differs from germline. The chain uses TRBV12-3 or TRBV12-4 and TRBJ2-7, with 8 bases matching TRBD1. This CDR3 contains 11 residues. CDR3 amino acids: CASSRRDRPLF. The DNA for the CDR3 is TGTGCCAGCAGTCGACGGGACAGGCCACTCTTC.

At least ten counts were recorded for this clonotype. This chain uses TRBV6-1 with TRBJ1-1; D is unclear. CDR3 size: 13 residues. The V gene lost 7 bases and the J gene lost 2 bases, with 11 bases spanning the gap. The V gene's germline CDR1 is MNHNS and CDR2 SASEGT. The CDR3 nucleotides are TGTGCCAGCACTTCAAGGACCAACACTGAAGCTTTCTTT. Translated, it gives CASTSRTNTEAFF.

This clonotype was observed a handful of times. One junction end does not reproduce the germline sequence, and a read error may be involved. This rearrangement joins TRBV10-3 to TRBJ1-1; no firm D call. Germline V lookup: CDR1 ENHRY, CDR2 SYGVKD. The CDR3 consists of 14 residues. The CDR3 here is CASSYYRKNTEAFF. The CDR3 nucleotides read TGTGCCAGCAGTTACTACAGAAAGAACACTGAAGCTTTCTTT.

The CDR3 DNA follows: TGTGCCAGCAGTGCTAATAGCAATCAGCCCCAGCATTTT. It translates to CASSANSNQPQHF. The chain recombines TRBV27 with TRBJ1-5; D gene unclear. Germline V lookup: CDR1 MNHEY, CDR2 SMNVEV (reference sequence). The CDR3 runs 13 residues. V was cut by 5 bases and J by 0 bases, with 5 bases left in between.

About this clonotype itself: A much more abundant neighbour one base away suggests this may be a read error. V usage is TRBV9 and J usage is TRBJ2-7, with D perhaps TRBD2 (7 bases). The germline V gene has CDR1 SGDLS and CDR2 YYNGEE. V was trimmed by 4 bases and J by 7 bases, leaving 27 bases between them. CDR3 length equals 17 residues. The CDR3 sequence: CASSPGVGGGGYNEQYF. As DNA, the CDR3 is TGTGCCAGCAGCCCCGGCGTGGGCGGGGGCGGTTACAATGAGCAGTACTTC. The full variable domain, with the rest looked up from reference TRBV9 and TRBJ2-7, is DSGVTQTPKHLITATGQRVTLRCSPRSGDLSVYWYQQSLDQGLQFLIQYYNGEERAKGNILERFSAQQFPDLHSELNLSSLELGDSALYFCASSPGVGGGGYNEQYFGPGTRLTVT.

This clonotype was detected ten times or more. This chain connects TRBV6-1 to TRBJ2-7; 9 bases align to TRBD1. CDR1 and CDR2 from the germline V gene are MNHNS and SASEGT. The junction had 5 bases not matched to a gene; V was cut back by 5 bases and J by 3 bases. The CDR3 is made up of 14 amino acids. For the CDR3, the DNA is TGTGCCAGCAGTCACGGGACAGGGAGCTACGAGCAGTACTTC. Translating gives CASSHGTGSYEQYF.

This clonotype was seen ten or more times. The rearrangement links TRBV27 to TRBJ1-2; a possible D gene is TRBD1 (5 bases). V was trimmed by 6 bases and J by 5 bases, leaving 16 bases between them. The germline CDR1 and CDR2 sequences are MNHEY and SMNVEV (reference sequence). There are 14 residues in the CDR3. CDR3 sequence: CASRGPQSRYGYTF. The CDR3 nucleotides read TGTGCCAGCAGGGGACCCCAAAGTCGATATGGCTACACCTTC.

V and J are TRBV7-2 and TRBJ2-5; TRBD1 matches at 8 bases. Germline V CDR1 and CDR2: SGHTA, FQGNSA. V shed 11 bases and J 0 bases; nucleotides not matched to a gene: 14. CDR3 size: 16 residues. CDR3 bases: TGTGCCTGCTCTGGGGACGGGACAGGAGACCAAGAGACCCAGTACTTC. Translating it yields CACSGDGTGDQETQYF. Using reference TRBV7-2 and TRBJ2-5 for the parts outside the CDR3, the full variable domain is GAGVSQSPSNKVTEKGKDVELRCDPISGHTALYWYRQSLGQGLEFLIYFQGNSAPDKSGLPSDRFSAERTGGSVSTLTIQRTQQEDSAVYLCACSGDGTGDQETQYFGPGTRLLVL.

This clonotype was seen at least ten times. This chain connects TRBV27 to TRBJ1-1, with 9 bases identical to TRBD1. V lost 6 bases to trimming and J lost 6 bases; unmatched junction nucleotides: 20. CDR3 length equals 18 residues. Germline V lookup: CDR1 MNHEY, CDR2 SMNVEV (reference sequence). The CDR3 loop reads CASRTGQGSSMPSPEAFF. For the CDR3, the DNA is TGTGCCAGCAGAACGGGACAGGGTTCGTCAATGCCCTCCCCTGAAGCTTTCTTT.

CDR3 region: CSVAAGSYNEQYF. The CDR3, as DNA: TGCAGTGTTGCAGCGGGCTCCTACAATGAGCAGTACTTC. This chain uses TRBV20-1 with TRBJ2-5, with a weak D call TRBD2 (6 bases). Germline values: CDR1 DFQATT, CDR2 SNEGSKA (reference sequence). This CDR3 contains 13 residues. The V end was cut by 7 bases, the J end by 11 bases, with 23 bases between.

This chain joins TRBV24-1 and TRBJ2-1; 11 positions match TRBD2. The CDR3 runs to 14 residues. Trimming removed 9 bases from V and 7 bases from J; junction bases left unmatched: 7. Germline V gives CDR1 KGHDR, CDR2 SFDVKD. The CDR3 DNA is TGTGCCACCCGCGCGACTAGCGGGAAGAATGAGCAGTTCTTC. This sequence encodes CATRATSGKNEQFF.

This clonotype was seen repeatedly, ten times or more. The chain uses TRBV20-1 and TRBJ1-5, with 8 bases aligning to TRBD1. The germline V gene encodes CDR1 DFQATT and CDR2 SNEGSKA (reference sequence). Trimming removed 2 bases from V and 4 bases from J; junction bases left unmatched: 10. The CDR3 totals 16 residues. The CDR3 region is CSARNTPGTGNQPQHF. DNA for the CDR3: TGCAGTGCTAGAAACACCCCCGGGACAGGTAATCAGCCCCAGCATTTT.

This clonotype has ten or more counts. The chain is built from TRBV10-2 and TRBJ2-1; D is perhaps TRBD2 (6 bases). Germline V gives CDR1 WSHSY, CDR2 SAAADI. Trimming took off 6 bases at V and 0 bases at J, with 12 bases between the two ends. The CDR3 sequence is 15 residues long. The CDR3 region is CASRVAVGSYNEQFF. The CDR3 nucleotides are TGCGCCAGCAGGGTAGCGGTGGGCTCCTACAATGAGCAGTTCTTC.

As regards this clonotype: Possible read error: a much larger clone is one base away. The chain is built from TRBV5-1 and TRBJ2-1; D perhaps matches TRBD2 (6 bases). This CDR3 contains 16 residues. The germline gives CDR1 SGHRS, CDR2 YFSETQ. CDR3 DNA sequence: TGCACCAGCAGCCATCGGACTATCGAAGACTACAATGAGCAGTTCTTC. This codes for CTSSHRTIEDYNEQFF.

Details on this clonotype: At one boundary the junction diverges from the germline segment, which might be a read error. The rearrangement links TRBV24-1 to TRBJ2-7, with D uncertain. In germline, CDR1 is KGHDR, CDR2 SFDVKD. There are 11 residues in the CDR3. CDR3 protein: CASSFGAEQYF. The CDR3 region has the DNA TGTGCCAGCAGTTTTGGTGCCGAGCAGTACTTC.

This clonotype appeared many times. Germline is not matched at one junction end, which may reflect a read error. The chain joins TRBV12-3 or TRBV12-4 to TRBJ2-5, with TRBD1 matching 10 bases. This CDR3 region has 15 residues. The CDR3 sequence is CASSQTGTGEETQYF. CDR3 nucleotide sequence: TGCGCCAGCAGCCAAACAGGGACAGGGGAAGAGACCCAGTACTTC.

This clonotype was seen ten or more times. The V gene is TRBV5-6, the J gene TRBJ2-1; D is unclear. Trimming cost V 0 bases and J 8 bases, with 6 bases left between them. The CDR3 has 12 residues. In germline, CDR1 is SGHDT, CDR2 YYEEEE. The CDR3 sequence: CASSLGVHEQFF. As DNA, the CDR3 is TGTGCCAGCAGCTTGGGGGTTCATGAGCAGTTCTTC.

The chain recombines TRBV2 with TRBJ2-1; D may be TRBD2 (6 bases). This CDR3 is built from 12 residues. CDR1 and CDR2 from the germline V gene are SNHLY and FYNNEI. V lost 8 bases and J lost 6, with 11 bases in between. CDR3: CASRLASNEQFF. The CDR3 DNA is TGTGCCAGCCGTCTAGCGAGCAATGAGCAGTTCTTC.